This T cell receptor beta chain was observed in a study of OX40 agonist ivuxolimab in advanced cancers. Study-level information: The study treated patients with ivuxolimab, an agonistic anti-OX40 (CD134) antibody.

Libraries were prepared by immunoSEQ multiplex PCR; TCRdb keeps only in-frame clonotypes and omits some of them. The sample lists tens of thousands of clones; roughly 80% were seen once. The CDR3 totals 15 residues. With V trimmed by 5 bases and J by 2 bases, 3 bases remained unmatched. Per the germline V gene, CDR1 is SGHNT and CDR2 is YENEEA. Points from the study as a whole: The CD4+ and CD8+ T cells in the blood had expanded clonally by week 6 at 0.1 to 3.0 mg/kg. Part of the nonresponder group also had normalized T-cell clonal expansion that was low.

As concerns this clone: Its antigen is still unknown.

Sampling times: baseline, cycle 4 day 1, cycle 7 day 1. Sequenced material: CD4+ or CD8+ T cells sorted from blood, taken in a trial of the OX40 agonist ivuxolimab. The V call is TRBV11-3, the J call TRBJ1-3; 10 nucleotides line up with TRBD1. The TCR sequence derives from an adult with an advanced solid tumor such as melanoma, head and neck, liver or kidney cancer. The CDR3 region has the DNA TGTGCCAGCAGCCCAGACAGGGGGCCTGGAAACACCATATATTTT. This sequence encodes CASSPDRGPGNTIYF.